Listed here are 3 T cell receptor beta chains from one sample, sequenced in a study of spatial heterogeneity in lung cancer. The antigens for these receptors are not known. Findings of the study overall: Tumor mutation counts were tracked by expanded intratumoral alpha and beta TCR counts.

Described time point: sample taken at primary tumor resection. Each CDR3 protein is one row after TCRdb ran MiXCR on the 5' RACE reads. This table has 17,000 or so distinct CDR3 sequences, roughly 6.2% appearing once. The sample consisted of lung tumor tissue, taken at surgery. These receptors originate from a male donor with early-stage non-small cell lung cancer.

This clonotype has ten or more counts. The junction departs from the called germline gene at one end, perhaps through a read error. This chain joins TRBV7-9 and TRBJ2-1, with 9 bases identical to TRBD2. Germline CDR1 reads SEHNR; CDR2 reads FQNEAQ (reference sequence). This CDR3 has 10 residues. The CDR3 loop reads CASSLGGGGF. In DNA form, the CDR3 reads TGTGCCAGCAGCTTAGGCGGGGGGGGCTTC. The full variable domain, its missing parts supplied by reference TRBV7-9 and TRBJ2-1, is DTGVSQNPRHKITKRGQNVTFRCDPISEHNRLYWYRQTLGQGPEFLTYFQNEAQLEKSRLLSDRFSAERPKGSFSTLEIQRTEQGDSAMYLCASSLGGGGFGPGTRLTVL.

This clonotype has ten or more counts. V usage is TRBV2 and J usage is TRBJ2-7; D is ambiguous. Germline V lookup: CDR1 SNHLY, CDR2 FYNNEI. Trimming pared 4 bases from V and 3 bases from J, leaving 10 bases between. CDR3 length: 13 amino acids. The DNA for the CDR3 is TGTGCCAGCAGTGCCGGGCTTGACTACGAGCAGTACTTC. Translated, it gives CASSAGLDYEQYF.

This clonotype was counted ten times or more. The chain is built from TRBV4-3 and TRBJ2-1; TRBD2 matches 11 bases. The CDR3 is made up of 18 amino acids. Germline CDR1 LGHNA, CDR2 YSLEER. V trimming: 0 bases; J trimming: 4 bases; junction bases outside the gene matches: 8. The CDR3: CASSQDAGLAGPYNEQFF. The CDR3 DNA sequence: TGCGCCAGCAGCCAAGATGCTGGACTAGCGGGTCCGTACAATGAGCAGTTCTTC.